Sequencing of this T cell receptor beta chain was carried out in a study of immune heterogeneity within non-small cell lung tumors. Study-wide findings and caveats: Different tumor locations in one patient shared dominant CDR3 beta clonotypes yet harbored unique high-frequency clones.

TCR beta CDR3 regions came from multiplex PCR with 32 forward V and 13 reverse J primers. TCRdb re-analysed the multiplex PCR reads in MiXCR, keeping a single row per CDR3 protein. Among around 30,000 distinct CDR3 sequences listed, around 28% were seen once. This clonotype was picked up a small number of times. Its antigen is unknown. Template input, which was bulk tumor genomic DNA, totaled approximately 630 ng per sample. Several spatially distant biopsies were obtained per primary tumor intraoperatively. Each patient presented with untreated, newly diagnosed non-small cell lung cancer and received curative surgery. This CDR3 has 15 amino acids. Germline V CDR1 and CDR2: SGHTA, FQGNSA. The J segment lost 3 bases and the V segment lost 5 bases, leaving 4 bases of the junction unmatched.

Material for sequencing was lung tumor tissue. The receptor was derived from a man aged 35-49 years with non-small cell lung cancer. V is TRBV7-2 and J is TRBJ1-5, with 10 bases lining up with TRBD1. Here the CDR3 DNA reads TGTGCCAGCAGCCAGACAGGGGGCAACAATCAGCCCCAGCATTTT. Its translation is CASSQTGGNNQPQHF.